The entry below gives a single T cell receptor beta chain sequence along with its context. This sample was included in a study of blood T cell repertoires in COVID-19. Study information: T cells, B-cell-depleted T cells, or PBMCs supplied cDNA or gDNA.

J lost 6 bases, V lost 0 bases, and 3 bases had no gene match. The CDR3 spans 14 residues. The germline CDR1 and CDR2 sequences are SGDLS and YYNGEE. TCRdb's table, derived via immunoSEQ multiplex PCR, lists solely in-frame clones and lacks some. The sample lists 500,000 to 600,000 clones; 85% to 90% were seen once. The clonotype originates from a woman aged 45-60 years with COVID-19, enrolled during active disease. The chain couples TRBV9 to TRBJ1-5; 7 nucleotides align to TRBD1. What was sequenced was peripheral blood. CDR3 in DNA: TGTGCCAGCAGCGTAGGAGGGGGCGGTCAGCCCCAGCATTTT. Protein: CASSVGGGGQPQHF.